A selection of T cell receptor beta chains follows, all from one sample in a study of beta chain features in type 1 diabetes. Measured with immunoSEQ multiplex PCR; TCRdb has only the in-frame clones, and not every one. The table shows 310,000 or so clones, with roughly 15% occurring only once. What was sequenced was naive CD4+ T cells from blood. Receptors were obtained from a man between 18 and 29 years old with type 1 diabetes. CDR3s leave out the opening cysteine and the closing phenylalanine or tryptophan.

J gene | CDR3 length | V gene | CDR3 protein
TRBJ2-2 | 15 | TRBV5-1 | ASSPGEGAANTGELF
TRBJ2-1 | 8 | TRBV20-1 | SAQREEQF
TRBJ1-2 | 16 | TRBV4-3 | ASSQDLLQGIRGYGYT
TRBJ1-1 | 10 | TRBV7-2 | ASSLAVAEAF
TRBJ1-2 | 12 | TRBV28 | ASGGGRAFYGYT
TRBJ2-1 | 15 | TRBV4-1 | ASSQGTSGGASKEQF
TRBJ2-3 | 13 | TRBV7-2 | ASSLFLTSTDTQY
TRBJ1-1 | 8 | TRBV30 | AWSAPAAF
TRBJ2-1 | 12 | TRBV7-9 | ASSLAGQVYEQF
TRBJ1-6 | 13 | TRBV18 | ASSQTRDIGSPLH
TRBJ2-1 | 12 | TRBV27 | ASSLSGLGNEQF
TRBJ2-5 | 9 | TRBV28 | ASHRFGIQY
TRBJ2-4 | 10 | TRBV7-2 | ASSSQGNIQY
TRBJ2-1 | 13 | TRBV29-1 | SAEGGGTGYNEQF
TRBJ2-1 | 13 | TRBV4-3 | ASSQDRPGRNEQF
TRBJ2-1 | 14 | TRBV19 | ASSLARGSSYNEQF
TRBJ2-5 | 12 | TRBV4-1 | ASSQPGQQETQY
TRBJ2-1 | 15 | TRBV11-3 | ASSLAPGTGLWNEQF
TRBJ2-1 | 15 | TRBV4-1 | ASSRVLGQYPYNEQF
TRBJ2-4 | 14 | TRBV6-1 | ASSERRSSGVNIQY
TRBJ2-1 | 12 | TRBV5-1 | ASSLSADYHEQF
TRBJ1-3 | 15 | TRBV28 | ASSLGTGTLSGNTIY
TRBJ1-2 | 12 | TRBV15 | ATSRDLSVYGYT